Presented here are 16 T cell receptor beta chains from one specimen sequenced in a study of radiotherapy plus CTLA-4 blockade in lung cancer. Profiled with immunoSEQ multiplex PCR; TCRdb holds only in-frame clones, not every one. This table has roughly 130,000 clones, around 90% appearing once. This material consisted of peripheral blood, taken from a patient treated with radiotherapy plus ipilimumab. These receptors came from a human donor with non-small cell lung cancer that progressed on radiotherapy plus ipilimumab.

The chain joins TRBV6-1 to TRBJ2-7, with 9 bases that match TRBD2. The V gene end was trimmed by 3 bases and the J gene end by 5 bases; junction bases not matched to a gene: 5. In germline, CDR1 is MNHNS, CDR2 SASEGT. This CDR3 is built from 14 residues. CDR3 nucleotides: TGTGCCAGCAGTGACTTAGCGGGAGCAGACGAGCAGTACTTC. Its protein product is CASSDLAGADEQYF.

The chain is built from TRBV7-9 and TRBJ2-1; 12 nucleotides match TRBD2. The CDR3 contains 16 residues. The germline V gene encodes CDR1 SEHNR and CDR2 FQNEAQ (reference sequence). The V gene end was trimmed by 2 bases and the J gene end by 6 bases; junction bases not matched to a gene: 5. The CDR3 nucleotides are TGTGCCAGCAGCTTATCCGGACTAGCGGGGTTCAATGAGCAGTTCTTC. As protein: CASSLSGLAGFNEQFF.

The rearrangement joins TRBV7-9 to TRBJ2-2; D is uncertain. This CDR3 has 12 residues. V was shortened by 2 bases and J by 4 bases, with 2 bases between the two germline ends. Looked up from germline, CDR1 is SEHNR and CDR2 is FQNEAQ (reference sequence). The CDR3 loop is CASSLSTGELFF. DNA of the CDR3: TGTGCCAGCAGCTTAAGCACCGGGGAGCTGTTTTTT.

The CDR3 is CASSPVPGQGTGIAEQYF. For the CDR3, the DNA is TGTGCCAGCTCACCTGTCCCGGGACAGGGGACGGGGATCGCCGAGCAGTACTTC. The chain is built from TRBV18 and TRBJ2-7, with 10 bases lining up with TRBD1. The CDR3 extends over 18 amino acids. With 3 bases clipped from V and 6 bases from J, the junction kept 17 bases outside the gene matches. Per germline, CDR1 KGHSH and CDR2 LQKENI.

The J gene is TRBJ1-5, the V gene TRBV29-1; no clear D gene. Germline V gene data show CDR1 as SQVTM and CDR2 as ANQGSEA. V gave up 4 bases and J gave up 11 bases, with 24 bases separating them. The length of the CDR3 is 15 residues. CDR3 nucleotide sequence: TGCAGCGTTGTCGGCCGAGAGGTCGATTATTTGGCCCAGCATTTT. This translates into CSVVGREVDYLAQHF.

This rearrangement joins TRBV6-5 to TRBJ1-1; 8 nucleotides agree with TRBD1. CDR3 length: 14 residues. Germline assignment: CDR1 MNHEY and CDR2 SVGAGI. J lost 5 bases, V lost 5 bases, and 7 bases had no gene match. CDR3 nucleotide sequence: TGTGCCAGCAGTCAGGGGGCGAGGGAAACTGAAGCTTTCTTT. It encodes CASSQGARETEAFF.

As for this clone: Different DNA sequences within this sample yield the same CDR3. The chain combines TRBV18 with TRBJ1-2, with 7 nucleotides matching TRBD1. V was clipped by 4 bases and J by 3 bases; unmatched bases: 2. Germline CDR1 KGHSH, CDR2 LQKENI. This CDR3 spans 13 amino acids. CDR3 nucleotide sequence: TGTGCCAGCTCACGCGGGACAGACTATGGCTACACCTTC. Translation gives CASSRGTDYGYTF.

CDR3 residues: CASSLRYRDRVGNTEAFF. The CDR3, as DNA: TGTGCCAGCAGCTTACGATACCGGGACAGGGTCGGGAACACTGAAGCTTTCTTT. The V and J genes are TRBV5-5 and TRBJ1-1, with 9 bases matching TRBD1. The CDR3 spans 18 residues. V lost 2 bases and J lost 1; bases outside the gene matches: 12. Germline CDR1 and CDR2: SGHKS and YYEKEE (reference sequence).

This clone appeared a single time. CDR3 sequence reads: CASLQARGAGKLFF. CDR3 nucleotide sequence: TGTGCCAGCCTCCAGGCGAGGGGGGCAGGGAAACTGTTTTTT. This rearrangement joins TRBV6-1 to TRBJ1-4, with D possibly being TRBD1 (6 bases). Germline lookup yields CDR1 MNHNS and CDR2 SASEGT. The CDR3 is 14 residues long. Trimming left V 8 bases short and J 11 bases short, with 21 bases between.

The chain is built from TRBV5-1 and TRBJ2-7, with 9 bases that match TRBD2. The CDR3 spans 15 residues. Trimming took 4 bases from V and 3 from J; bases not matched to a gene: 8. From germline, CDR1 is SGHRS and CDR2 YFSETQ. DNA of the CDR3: TGCGCCAGCAGCACCACCGGGACTAGCTACTACGAGCAGTACTTC. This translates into CASSTTGTSYYEQYF.

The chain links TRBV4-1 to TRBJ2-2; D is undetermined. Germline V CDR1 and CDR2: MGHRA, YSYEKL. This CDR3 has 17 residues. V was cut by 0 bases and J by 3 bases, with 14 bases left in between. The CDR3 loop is CASSQEVPVKYTGELFF. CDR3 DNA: TGCGCCAGCAGCCAAGAGGTCCCAGTAAAATACACCGGGGAGCTGTTTTTT.

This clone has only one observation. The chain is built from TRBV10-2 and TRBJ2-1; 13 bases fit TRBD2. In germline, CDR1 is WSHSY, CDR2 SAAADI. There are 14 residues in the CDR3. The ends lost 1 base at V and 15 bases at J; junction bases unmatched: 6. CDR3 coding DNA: TGCGCCAGCAGTGAGTGGACTAGCGGGAGTTCTCGGTTCTTC. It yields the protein CASSEWTSGSSRFF.

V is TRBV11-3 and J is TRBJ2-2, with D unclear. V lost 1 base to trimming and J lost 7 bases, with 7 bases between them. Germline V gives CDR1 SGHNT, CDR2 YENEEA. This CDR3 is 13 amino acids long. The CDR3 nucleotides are TGTGCCAGCAGCTTAGTAGTATACGGGGAGCTGTTTTTT. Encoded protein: CASSLVVYGELFF.

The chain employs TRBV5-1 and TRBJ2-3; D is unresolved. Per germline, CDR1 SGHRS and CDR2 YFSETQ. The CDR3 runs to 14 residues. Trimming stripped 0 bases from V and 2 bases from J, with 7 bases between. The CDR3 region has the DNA TGCGCCAGCAGCTTGGGACATGACACAGATACGCAGTATTTT. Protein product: CASSLGHDTDTQYF. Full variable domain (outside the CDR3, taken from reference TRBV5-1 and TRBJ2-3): KAGVTQTPRYLIKTRGQQVTLSCSPISGHRSVSWYQQTPGQGLQFLFEYFSETQRNKGNFPGRFSGRQFSNSRSEMNVSTLELGDSALYLCASSLGHDTDTQYFGPGTRLTVL.

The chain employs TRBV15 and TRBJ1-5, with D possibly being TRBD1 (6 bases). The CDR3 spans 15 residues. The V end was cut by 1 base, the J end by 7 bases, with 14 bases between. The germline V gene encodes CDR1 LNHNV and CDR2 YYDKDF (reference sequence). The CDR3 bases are TGTGCCACCAGCAGAGTAAGGGGGTCAGGACAGCCCCAGCATTTT. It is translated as CATSRVRGSGQPQHF.

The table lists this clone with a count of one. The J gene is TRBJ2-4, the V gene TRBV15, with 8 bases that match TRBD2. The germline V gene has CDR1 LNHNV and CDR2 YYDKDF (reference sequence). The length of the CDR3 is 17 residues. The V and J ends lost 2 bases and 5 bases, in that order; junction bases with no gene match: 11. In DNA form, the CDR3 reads TGTGCCACCAGCAGATCACCGGGACTAGGGTCCCAAAACATTCAGTACTTC. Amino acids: CATSRSPGLGSQNIQYF.